Sequencing of this T cell receptor (beta chain) was carried out in a study of shared clonotypes between healthy human individuals. Study at large: Three plates were used per donor for CD4 naive, three for CD4 memory, two for CD8 naive and one for CD8 memory.

Overall study results and limits: Expectations were that clonotype sharing among donors would be affected by sequencing depth.

As to this clone: The target antigen is unknown.

Libraries were prepared by immunoSEQ multiplex PCR; TCRdb keeps only in-frame clonotypes and omits some of them. The repertoire holds about 550,000 clones, with roughly 95% as singletons. Naive CD8 cells, CD45RO-negative and positively selected for CCR7, excluded terminally differentiated effector memory CD45RA+ cells. This receptor was obtained from a woman in her twenties or thirties in good health. The sequenced material came from naive CD8+ T cells sorted from blood.

The DNA for the CDR3 is TGTGCCTGGAGTGTAAGCGGGGTCTACGAGCAGTACTTC. Translating it yields CAWSVSGVYEQYF. The chain carries TRBV30 and TRBJ2-7; 7 bases match TRBD2. V was clipped by 0 bases and J by 3 bases; unmatched bases: 2. CDR3 length: 13 amino acids. The germline CDR1 and CDR2 sequences are GTSNPN and SVGIG (reference sequence).